This paragraph reports one TCR beta chain. Antigen unknown. These data belong to a study of CD8+ T cells in alopecia areata. Study results and caveats: Scalp samples also contribute reads from the resident alphabeta T cells found in normal skin.

Isolated RNA was reverse transcribed into cDNA used as the sequencing template. The table came from immunoSEQ multiplex PCR; TCRdb's copy has only in-frame clones and leaves some out. Of about 110,000 clones listed, almost 60% were seen once; the top ten hold around 20%. The germline gives CDR1 MNHEY, CDR2 SVGAGI. The CDR3 spans 15 residues. Germline trimming cut 5 bases from V and 2 bases from J; bases unmatched to any gene: 9. The source of this sequence is a human donor in good health. The sequenced sample consisted of CD8+ T cells sorted from blood. This chain uses TRBV6-5 with TRBJ2-7; 7 bases map to TRBD1. The CDR3 region is CASSLTGTETYEQYF. The CDR3 DNA sequence: TGTGCCAGCAGTCTTACCGGGACAGAGACCTACGAGCAGTACTTC.